Listed below are T cell receptor beta chains from one sample, sequenced in a study of blood T cell repertoires in COVID-19. The data were produced by immunoSEQ multiplex PCR, yet TCRdb's version contains in-frame clones alone and is incomplete. This table has 70,000 to 95,000 clones, approximately 87% appearing once. Sequenced material: peripheral blood. These receptors came from a human donor with active COVID-19. The donor label of this sample is uncertain. CDR3s include the opening cysteine and the closing phenylalanine or tryptophan. Each record gives: D gene, J gene, V gene, clone size, CDR3 DNA, CDR3 protein. A D gene is named only where the DNA matches it firmly. Clone size is stated in some rows and not others, as once, few, many or a class when expanded.

NA	TRBJ2-7	TRBV7-2	NA	TGTGCCAGCAGCTTAGCATCCGGGACTGGTGCCTACGAGCAGTACTTC	CASSLASGTGAYEQYF
TRBD1	TRBJ1-1	TRBV7-9	NA	TGTGCCAGCAGCTACCTCTCCGGACAGGGAGGAACTGAAGCTTTCTTT	CASSYLSGQGGTEAFF
TRBD2	TRBJ2-5	TRBV28	NA	TGTGCCAGCAGTAGCGGGGGCGATCAAGAGACCCAGTACTTC	CASSSGGDQETQYF
TRBD2	TRBJ2-5	TRBV6-6	NA	TGTGCCAGCATCGGGGGGGCCTGGGAGACCCAGTACTTC	CASIGGAWETQYF
NA	TRBJ1-2	TRBV7-2	NA	TGTGCCAGCAGCTTAGCAGGGGCAGGGAACTATGGCTACACCTTC	CASSLAGAGNYGYTF
TRBD1	TRBJ1-5	TRBV27	once	TGTGCCAGCAGTACATACGGGACAGGGGACAATCAGCCCCAGCATTTT	CASSTYGTGDNQPQHF
NA	TRBJ1-5	TRBV7-9	NA	TGTGCCAGCAGCTTAGCCGGAGATCAGCCCCAGCATTTT	CASSLAGDQPQHF
TRBD2	TRBJ2-7	TRBV5-1	NA	TGCGCCAGCAGTCGGGCGGGAGCCTACGAGCAGTACTTC	CASSRAGAYEQYF
TRBD1	TRBJ1-1	TRBV28	NA	TGTGCCAGCAGGATAACAGGGGGCGCGGGCACTGAAGCTTTCTTT	CASRITGGAGTEAFF
TRBD1	TRBJ1-4	TRBV7-2	NA	TGTGCCAGCAGCTTAGTAGGGACAGGGGAAGAAAAACTGTTTTTT	CASSLVGTGEEKLFF
NA	TRBJ1-1	TRBV6-5	NA	TGTGCCAGCAGACATTCGGAAGCTTTCTTT	CASRHSEAFF
NA	TRBJ1-6	TRBV9	few	TGTGCCAGCAGCGTAGGAACAGGAAATTCACCCCTCCACTTT	CASSVGTGNSPLHF
TRBD1	TRBJ2-7	TRBV19	NA	TGTGCCAGTAGTAGCCCGGACAGGGGGTCACGCGAGCAGTACTTC	CASSSPDRGSREQYF
NA	TRBJ1-1	TRBV4-1	once	TGCGCCAGCAGCCAAGTTAGCGGGCTAGACACTGAAGCTTTCTTT	CASSQVSGLDTEAFF
NA	TRBJ2-7	TRBV7-9	NA	TGTGCCAGCAGCTTAGTTCTCCCAGGCTTCCAGAGCTCCTACGAGCAGTACTTC	CASSLVLPGFQSSYEQYF
TRBD1	TRBJ2-7	TRBV19	NA	TGTGCCAGTAGTATAGGACAGGGAGCCTACGAGCAGTACTTC	CASSIGQGAYEQYF
NA	TRBJ2-3	TRBV5-1	NA	TGCGCCAGCAGCTTGGGACAGCAGTTAGATACGCAGTATTTT	CASSLGQQLDTQYF
NA	TRBJ2-1	TRBV27	NA	TGTGCCAGCAGTTTTGGGAGAAACTACAATGAGCAGTTCTTC	CASSFGRNYNEQFF
NA	TRBJ1-5	TRBV28	NA	TGTGCCAGCAGTTTTTTGGAGCCTTATCAGCCCCAGCATTTT	CASSFLEPYQPQHF
TRBD1	TRBJ2-5	TRBV18	NA	TGTGCCAGCTCACCGCAGACAGGGGTAGGAGAGACCCAGTACTTC	CASSPQTGVGETQYF
TRBD2	TRBJ2-7	TRBV9	NA	TGTGCCAGCAGCGTAGCTAGCGGGGGCTACGAGCAGTACTTC	CASSVASGGYEQYF
NA	TRBJ2-5	TRBV6-4	NA	TGTGCCAGCAGTGACTCAATAGGGAGTGTCGAGACCCAGTACTTC	CASSDSIGSVETQYF
NA	TRBJ1-1	TRBV4-1	NA	TGCGCCAGCAGCCAAGGGGAAGGACAGCCTCTGAACACTGAAGCTTTCTTT	CASSQGEGQPLNTEAFF
TRBD2	TRBJ2-1	TRBV7-2	NA	TGTGCCAGCAGCCCTCGACTAGCGGCCTACAATGAGCAGTTCTTC	CASSPRLAAYNEQFF
TRBD2	TRBJ2-5	TRBV5-1	NA	TGCGCCAGCAGCTTGATGGCGGGGGGGCGCCAAGAGACCCAGTACTTC	CASSLMAGGRQETQYF